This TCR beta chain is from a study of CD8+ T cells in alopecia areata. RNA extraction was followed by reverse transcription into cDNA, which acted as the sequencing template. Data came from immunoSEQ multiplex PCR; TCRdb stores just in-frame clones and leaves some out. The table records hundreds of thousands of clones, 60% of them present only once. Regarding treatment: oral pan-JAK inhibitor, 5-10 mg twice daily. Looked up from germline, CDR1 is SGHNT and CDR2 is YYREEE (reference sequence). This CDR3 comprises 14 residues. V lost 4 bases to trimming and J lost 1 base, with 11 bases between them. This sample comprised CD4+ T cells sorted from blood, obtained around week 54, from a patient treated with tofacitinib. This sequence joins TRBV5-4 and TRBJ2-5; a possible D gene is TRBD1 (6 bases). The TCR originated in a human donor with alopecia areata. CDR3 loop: CASSGTGFQETQYF. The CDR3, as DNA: TGTGCCAGCAGCGGAACAGGGTTCCAAGAGACCCAGTACTTC.